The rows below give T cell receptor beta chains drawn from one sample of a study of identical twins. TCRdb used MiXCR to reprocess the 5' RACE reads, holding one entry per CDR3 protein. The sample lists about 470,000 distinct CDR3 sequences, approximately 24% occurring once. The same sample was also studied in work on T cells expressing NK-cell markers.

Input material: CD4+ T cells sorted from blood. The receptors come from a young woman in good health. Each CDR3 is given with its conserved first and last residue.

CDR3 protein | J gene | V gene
CASIDLSGNTIYF | TRBJ1-3 | TRBV25-1
CASTSPGRLANYGYTF | TRBJ1-2 | TRBV12-3/TRBV12-4
CSARSPGSYGYTF | TRBJ1-2 | TRBV6-1
CASSFRRATYEQYF | TRBJ2-7 | TRBV12-3/TRBV12-4
CASSSGAGSYNEQFF | TRBJ2-1 | TRBV7-3
CASSLGGGGGLGNEQFF | TRBJ2-1 | TRBV7-2
CASSLHEGPYEQYF | TRBJ2-7 | TRBV7-2
CASSLSRGGETQYF | TRBJ2-5 | TRBV5-1
CAISAHRTAGDEQYF | TRBJ2-7 | TRBV10-3
CASSYLGKETQYF | TRBJ2-5 | TRBV11-2
CASSLFSGGAFSEQFF | TRBJ2-1 | TRBV5-1
CASSSRGRLAYYNEQFF | TRBJ2-1 | TRBV12-3/TRBV12-4
CASSLVAGDNSPLHF | TRBJ1-6 | TRBV7-2
CASSLTLGTYEQYF | TRBJ2-7 | TRBV27
CASSLPPGLADF | TRBJ2-7 | TRBV7-9
CASSQTVSNEAFF | TRBJ1-1 | TRBV3-1
CASSPAIREASTDTQYF | TRBJ2-3 | TRBV5-5
CASSSPGLAGADTDTQYF | TRBJ2-3 | TRBV19
CSVEFTEAFF | TRBJ1-1 | TRBV29-1
CASSHPDRANTGELFF | TRBJ2-2 | TRBV4-1
CASSTRGRGGELFF | TRBJ2-2 | TRBV2
CASSTLGGAYGYTF | TRBJ1-2 | TRBV6-1
CASSDSLGAGGQETQYF | TRBJ2-5 | TRBV2
CASSLVRPGTGELFF | TRBJ2-2 | TRBV5-1
CASSYSMQGVDSPLHF | TRBJ1-6 | TRBV6-5
CASGTALYNEQFF | TRBJ2-1 | TRBV7-8
CASSDQGADYTGELFF | TRBJ2-2 | TRBV9
CASSLRQWKYF | TRBJ2-4 | TRBV3-1
CSARDRTHGYTF | TRBJ1-2 | TRBV29-1
CASSLRNNEQFF | TRBJ2-1 | TRBV11-2
CATSDGTGGPGELFF | TRBJ2-2 | TRBV24-1
CSLSYGSYGYTF | TRBJ1-2 | TRBV29-1
CASSQGGLAGDYEQYF | TRBJ2-7 | TRBV3-1
CASSLVRQDGEQFF | TRBJ2-1 | TRBV5-1
CSARDLGREETQYF | TRBJ2-5 | TRBV20-1